Each of the 21 T cell receptor beta chains below was sequenced from the same sample in a study of blood T cell repertoires in COVID-19. Some clones are missing from TCRdb's copy, which holds only in-frame ones; the method was immunoSEQ multiplex PCR. The sample includes 150,000 to 190,000 clones, over 75% seen only once; the top ten take 15%. Source material: peripheral blood. The receptors shown here come from a woman in her forties with acute or convalescent COVID-19.

V gene TRBV5-1 combines with J gene TRBJ2-7; D is perhaps TRBD1 (6 bases). This CDR3 is built from 15 residues. Trimming took off 5 bases at V and 0 bases at J, with 15 bases between the two ends. The germline V gene encodes CDR1 SGHRS and CDR2 YFSETQ. As DNA, the CDR3 is TGCGCCAGCAGGCTGGACAGTTTTACCTCCTACGAGCAGTACTTC. This encodes CASRLDSFTSYEQYF.

J is TRBJ1-4 and V is TRBV29-1, with D perhaps TRBD1 (6 bases). CDR1 and CDR2 (germline): SQVTM, ANQGSEA. This CDR3 is built from 13 residues. The V end lost 5 bases, the J end lost 8 bases, and 15 bases lay between the germline ends. CDR3 bases: TGCAGCGTTCTACAGGGCTGGAGGGAAAAACTGTTTTTT. Encoded protein: CSVLQGWREKLFF.

This clone was counted once. The chain uses TRBV3-1 (or the pseudogene TRBV3-2) and TRBJ1-1, with D perhaps matching TRBD1 (5 bases). Germline lookup yields CDR1 LGHDT and CDR2 YNNKEL (reference sequence). V lost 1 base and J lost 7, with 7 bases in between. The CDR3 consists of 12 residues. The CDR3 sequence is CASSQVRGEAFF. The DNA of the CDR3 is TGTGCCAGCAGCCAAGTTAGGGGTGAAGCTTTCTTT.

V is TRBV5-1 and J is TRBJ2-1; 7 bases align to TRBD2. Per the germline V gene, CDR1 is SGHRS and CDR2 is YFSETQ. The CDR3 consists of 20 residues. J gave up 0 bases and V 3 bases, and 18 bases lay outside the gene matches. The CDR3 protein is CASSSGIGAGDLLSYNEQFF. CDR3 in DNA: TGCGCCAGCAGCTCGGGGATCGGGGCGGGAGACCTACTCTCCTACAATGAGCAGTTCTTC.

The V gene is TRBV18, the J gene TRBJ2-7; maybe TRBD1 (6 bases). Deletions cut 6 bases from V and 2 bases from J, with 11 bases between. CDR3 length equals 13 residues. Germline values: CDR1 KGHSH, CDR2 LQKENI. CDR3 sequence reads: CASSEGQTYEQYF. In DNA, the CDR3 is TGTGCCAGCTCCGAAGGACAGACCTACGAGCAGTACTTC.

The chain couples TRBV27 to TRBJ1-2, with D maybe TRBD1 (5 bases). V gave up 5 bases and J gave up 5 bases, with 15 bases separating them. The CDR3 runs 14 residues. Germline CDR1 and CDR2: MNHEY and SMNVEV (reference sequence). The CDR3 DNA reads as TGTGCCAGCAGTCCTCGGGGGTCCATTTATGGCTACACCTTC. Protein product: CASSPRGSIYGYTF.

This chain links TRBV3-1 (or the pseudogene TRBV3-2) with TRBJ2-7; the match to TRBD1 covers 8 bases. The germline CDR1 and CDR2 sequences are LGHDT and YNNKEL (reference sequence). This CDR3 has 16 residues. Losses at the gene ends were 0 bases for V and 2 bases for J; bases not matched to a gene: 6. CDR3 amino acids: CASSQDLGQGPYEQYF. The CDR3 DNA follows: TGTGCCAGCAGCCAAGATCTAGGACAGGGCCCCTACGAGCAGTACTTC.

Here the CDR3 reads CASSYAVSGGSTEAFF. The CDR3 DNA is TGTGCCAGCAGTTACGCAGTATCAGGGGGTTCGACTGAAGCTTTCTTT. J is TRBJ1-1 and V is TRBV6-5, with 7 nucleotides matching TRBD1. The ends lost 2 bases at V and 5 bases at J; junction bases unmatched: 11. CDR3 length: 16 residues. Germline lookup yields CDR1 MNHEY and CDR2 SVGAGI.

The V gene is TRBV29-1, the J gene TRBJ1-5; tentative D call: TRBD1 (5 bases). The CDR3 extends over 13 amino acids. Between the trimmed V and J ends, which lost 7 bases and 0 bases, there was a span of 10 bases. Germline V gives CDR1 SQVTM, CDR2 ANQGSEA. CDR3 bases: TGCAGCGCCCAGGGCTCTAGCAATCAGCCCCAGCATTTT. This encodes CSAQGSSNQPQHF.

This chain links TRBV11-3 with TRBJ2-3, with no clear D. The CDR3 is 15 amino acids. The germline CDR1 and CDR2 sequences are SGHNT and YENEEA. Trimming pared 5 bases from V and 2 bases from J, leaving 14 bases between. CDR3 region: CASSRGFFNTDTQYF. The CDR3 DNA follows: TGTGCCAGCAGCCGAGGATTTTTCAACACAGATACGCAGTATTTT.

The rearrangement joins TRBV6-5 to TRBJ2-1, with 10 positions matching TRBD2. Germline V gene data show CDR1 as MNHEY and CDR2 as SVGAGI. Losses at the gene ends were 2 bases for V and 8 bases for J; bases not matched to a gene: 9. The CDR3 is 16 residues long. Here the CDR3 DNA reads TGTGCCAGCAGTTACCTCGCAGGACTAGCGGCATATGAGCAGTTCTTC. Translating it yields CASSYLAGLAAYEQFF.

The chain couples TRBV18 to TRBJ2-2, with 10 bases identical to TRBD2. The junction had 5 bases not matched to a gene; V was cut back by 6 bases and J by 1 base. Germline V gene sequence: CDR1 KGHSH, CDR2 LQKENI. This CDR3 has 16 residues. CDR3: CASSRGLAENTGELFF. In DNA form, the CDR3 reads TGTGCCAGCTCCCGAGGACTAGCGGAGAACACCGGGGAGCTGTTTTTT. Combining the CDR3 with reference TRBV18 and TRBJ2-2 gives the whole variable domain NAGVMQNPRHLVRRRGQEARLRCSPMKGHSHVYWYRQLPEEGLKFMVYLQKENIIDESGMPKERFSAEFPKEGPSILRIQQVVRGDSAAYFCASSRGLAENTGELFFGEGSRLTVL.

This chain connects TRBV3-1 (or the pseudogene TRBV3-2) to TRBJ2-5; 7 bases fit TRBD2. J lost 5 bases, V lost 2 bases, and 8 bases had no gene match. CDR3 length equals 15 residues. Germline-derived CDR1 and CDR2 are LGHDT and YNNKEL (reference sequence). DNA of the CDR3: TGTGCCAGCAGCCAAAATTCCGGGGGGACGGAGACCCAGTACTTC. Its translation: CASSQNSGGTETQYF.

The rearrangement joins TRBV21-1 to TRBJ2-1; no DNA check was done on the table's D call, TRBD1. TRBV21-1 is annotated as a pseudogene. This CDR3 has 14 amino acids. The DNA for the CDR3 is TGTGCCAGCAGGGGGACAGGTAGTACAAATGAGCAGTTCTTC. Translation: CASRGTGSTNEQFF.

This rearrangement joins TRBV9 to TRBJ2-3, with a weak D call TRBD1 (6 bases). Trimming removed 2 bases at V and 0 bases at J, with 19 bases between. The CDR3 runs 18 residues. Germline lookup yields CDR1 SGDLS and CDR2 YYNGEE. The CDR3: CASSVGRGLGPSTDTQYF. The DNA for the CDR3 is TGTGCCAGCAGCGTGGGCAGGGGATTGGGACCTAGCACAGATACGCAGTATTTT.

The chain carries TRBV7-3 and TRBJ2-3, with 9 bases identical to TRBD2. From germline, CDR1 is SGHTA and CDR2 FQGTGA. CDR3 length: 16 amino acids. With V trimmed by 5 bases and J by 2 bases, 8 bases remained unmatched. CDR3 in amino acids: CASSPAGGGVTDTQYF. CDR3 bases: TGTGCCAGCAGCCCGGCGGGCGGGGGGGTCACAGATACGCAGTATTTT. The variable domain in full, completed from reference TRBV7-3 and TRBJ2-3, reads GAGVSQTPSNKVTEKGKYVELRCDPISGHTALYWYRQSLGQGPEFLIYFQGTGAADDSGLPNDRFFAVRPEGSVSTLKIQRTERGDSAVYLCASSPAGGGVTDTQYFGPGTRLTVL.

This rearrangement joins TRBV29-1 to TRBJ2-1; unclear D gene. The germline V gene has CDR1 SQVTM and CDR2 ANQGSEA. The V end was cut by 7 bases, the J end by 4 bases, with 8 bases between. CDR3 length: 11 residues. The CDR3: CSAPIYNEQFF. CDR3 DNA: TGCAGCGCGCCTATATACAATGAGCAGTTCTTC.

The V call is TRBV7-3, the J call TRBJ2-1; 8 bases agree with TRBD2. Trimming cost V 5 bases and J 1 base; bases outside gene matches: 7. Germline values: CDR1 SGHTA, CDR2 FQGTGA. This CDR3 is built from 16 residues. The DNA of the CDR3 is TGTGCCAGCAGCCCCTCTGGCGGGGGGTCCTACAATGAGCAGTTCTTC. It yields the protein CASSPSGGGSYNEQFF.

V usage is TRBV3-1 (or the pseudogene TRBV3-2) and J usage is TRBJ2-7, with D possibly matching TRBD2 (6 bases). Between the trimmed V and J ends, which lost 8 bases and 4 bases, there was a span of 12 bases. Germline CDR1 is LGHDT and CDR2 is YNNKEL (reference sequence). This CDR3 region has 12 residues. DNA for the CDR3: TGTGCCAGCGGCGGGATAATATACGAGCAGTACTTC. Residues: CASGGIIYEQYF.

J is TRBJ2-2 and V is TRBV7-7; 13 bases are shared with TRBD2. This CDR3 region has 16 residues. V lost 8 bases and J lost 4; bases outside the gene matches: 7. CDR1 and CDR2 (germline): SSHAT, FNYEAQ (reference sequence). The CDR3 coding sequence is TGTGCCAGCGCACTAGCGGGGGGGTTAACCACCGGGGAGCTGTTTTTT. It is translated as CASALAGGLTTGELFF.

This clone has only one observation. This chain links TRBV19 with TRBJ1-3; 8 bases fit TRBD1. With 10 bases clipped from V and 2 bases from J, the junction kept 10 bases outside the gene matches. The CDR3 has 15 amino acids. CDR1 is LNHDA and CDR2 is SQIVND in the germline V gene (reference sequence). CDR3: CATSGTGGTGNTIYF. CDR3 sequence (DNA): TGTGCCACCTCGGGTACAGGGGGGACTGGAAACACCATATATTTT.